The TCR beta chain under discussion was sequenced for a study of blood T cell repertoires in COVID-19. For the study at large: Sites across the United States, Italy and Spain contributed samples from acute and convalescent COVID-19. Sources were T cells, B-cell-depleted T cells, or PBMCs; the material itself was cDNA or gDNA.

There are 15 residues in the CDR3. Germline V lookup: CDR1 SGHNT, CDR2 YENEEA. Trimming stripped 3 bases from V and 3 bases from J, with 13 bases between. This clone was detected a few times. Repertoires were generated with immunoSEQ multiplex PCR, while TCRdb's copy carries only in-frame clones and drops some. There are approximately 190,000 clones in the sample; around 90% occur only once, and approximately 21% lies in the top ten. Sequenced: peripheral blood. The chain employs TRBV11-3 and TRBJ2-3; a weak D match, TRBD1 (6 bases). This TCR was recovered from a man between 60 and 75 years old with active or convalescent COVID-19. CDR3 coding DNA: TGTGCCAGCAGCTTGGGACATCCGGAGACAGATACGCAGTATTTT. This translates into CASSLGHPETDTQYF.